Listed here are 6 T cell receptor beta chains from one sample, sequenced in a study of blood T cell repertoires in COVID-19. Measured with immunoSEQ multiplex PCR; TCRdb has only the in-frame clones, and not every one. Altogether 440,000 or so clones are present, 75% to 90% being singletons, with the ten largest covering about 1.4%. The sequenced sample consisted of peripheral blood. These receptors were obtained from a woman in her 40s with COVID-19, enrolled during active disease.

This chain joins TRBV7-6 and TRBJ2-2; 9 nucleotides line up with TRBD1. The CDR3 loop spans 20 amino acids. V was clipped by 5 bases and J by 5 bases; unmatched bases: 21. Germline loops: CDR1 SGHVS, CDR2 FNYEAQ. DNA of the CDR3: TGTGCCAGCAGCCTACGGACAGGGGACGAGCTGAGGGCCTCAACCGGGGAGCTGTTTTTT. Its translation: CASSLRTGDELRASTGELFF. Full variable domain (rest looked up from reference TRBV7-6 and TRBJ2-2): GAGVSQSPRYKVTKRGQDVALRCDPISGHVSLYWYRQALGQGPEFLTYFNYEAQQDKSGLPNDRFSAERPEGSISTLTIQRTEQRDSAMYRCASSLRTGDELRASTGELFFGEGSRLTVL.

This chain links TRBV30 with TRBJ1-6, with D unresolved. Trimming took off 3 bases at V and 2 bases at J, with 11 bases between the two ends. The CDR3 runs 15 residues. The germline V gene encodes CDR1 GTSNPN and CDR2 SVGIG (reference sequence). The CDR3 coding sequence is TGTGCCTGGAGAGAAGTTTGGCCCTATAATTCACCCCTCCACTTT. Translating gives CAWREVWPYNSPLHF.

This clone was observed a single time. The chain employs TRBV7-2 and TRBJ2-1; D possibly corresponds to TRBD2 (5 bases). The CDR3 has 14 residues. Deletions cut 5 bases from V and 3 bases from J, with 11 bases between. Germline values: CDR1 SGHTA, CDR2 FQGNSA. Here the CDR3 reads CASSRRGSYNEQFF. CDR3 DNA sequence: TGTGCCAGCAGCCGCCGGGGAAGCTACAATGAGCAGTTCTTC. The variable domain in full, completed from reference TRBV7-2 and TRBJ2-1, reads GAGVSQSPSNKVTEKGKDVELRCDPISGHTALYWYRQSLGQGLEFLIYFQGNSAPDKSGLPSDRFSAERTGGSVSTLTIQRTQQEDSAVYLCASSRRGSYNEQFFGPGTRLTVL.

This CDR3 is CASLRTGSGYGYTF. The CDR3 DNA reads as TGTGCCAGTCTAAGGACAGGGTCGGGCTATGGCTACACCTTC. The rearrangement links TRBV27 to TRBJ1-2, with TRBD1 identical over 8 bases. Germline V lookup: CDR1 MNHEY, CDR2 SMNVEV (reference sequence). The CDR3 totals 14 residues. V lost 9 bases, J lost 4 bases, and 10 bases stayed unmatched.

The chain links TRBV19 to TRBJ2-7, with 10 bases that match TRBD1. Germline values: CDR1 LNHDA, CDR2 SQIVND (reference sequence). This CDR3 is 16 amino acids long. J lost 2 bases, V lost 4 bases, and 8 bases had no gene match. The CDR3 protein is CASSRAGTGATYEQYF. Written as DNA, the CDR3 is TGTGCCAGTAGTAGGGCCGGGACAGGGGCCACCTACGAGCAGTACTTC.

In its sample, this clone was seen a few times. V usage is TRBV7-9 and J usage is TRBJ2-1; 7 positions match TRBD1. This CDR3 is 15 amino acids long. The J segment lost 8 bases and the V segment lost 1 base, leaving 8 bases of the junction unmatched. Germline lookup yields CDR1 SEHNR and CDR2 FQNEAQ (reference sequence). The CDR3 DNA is TGTGCCAGCAGCTTAGTAGGACAGGTTACCTATGAGCAGTTCTTC. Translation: CASSLVGQVTYEQFF.